The clone carrying this T cell receptor (beta chain) showed up just a few times. This entry is derived from a study of T-cell memory formation after mild COVID-19. The wider study: Most TCR clusters belonged to a single donor.

The 5'RACE method, run with constant-segment primers, produced TCR alpha and TCR beta cDNA libraries (carrying sample barcodes and UMIs). Using its own MiXCR run on the 5' RACE reads, TCRdb lists one record per CDR3 protein. In the table there are some 490,000 distinct CDR3 sequences, roughly 18% of which are singletons. This CDR3 has 15 amino acids. The germline V gene encodes CDR1 MNHEY and CDR2 SVGAGI. Trimming cost V 5 bases and J 7 bases, with 19 bases left between them. Sequencing used PBMCs or a T cell subset sorted from them (not recorded which). The genes are TRBV6-5 and TRBJ2-3; D possibly corresponds to TRBD1 (6 bases). The clonotype comes from an adult woman who had mild COVID-19 (a few samples of this study predate the infection). Cell type and time point are not known. CDR3 DNA: TGTGCCAGCAGTCCGTTCGGGGCAGGGACAAATACGCAGTATTTT. Translating gives CASSPFGAGTNTQYF.